Sequencing of this T cell receptor (beta chain) was carried out in a study of control samples from healthy donors and cancer patients. The length of the CDR3 is 14 residues. The germline gives CDR1 MNHNY, CDR2 SVGAGI (reference sequence). Deletions cut 3 bases from V and 1 base from J, with 9 bases between. Only in-frame clones appear in the TCRdb table, and some are missing; sequencing was by immunoSEQ multiplex PCR. The sample has about 98,000 clones, around 80% seen once. This sequence was found in a woman younger than 45 in good health. The sample was blood. The chain combines TRBV6-6 with TRBJ1-1; no definite D call. CDR3 sequence (DNA): TGTGCCAGCAGTTATCTCCTACAGAACACTGAAGCTTTCTTT. It codes for CASSYLLQNTEAFF.